These T cell receptor beta chains were read from a single sample in a study of blood T cells in healthy people across ages. MiXCR was run by TCRdb on the 5' RACE reads, yielding one entry per CDR3 protein. The sample carries some 1.5 million distinct CDR3 sequences, roughly 27% recorded once. Specimen: blood. These receptors all stem from a woman aged 25 to 39 in good health. Each CDR3 is given with its conserved first and last residue. A D gene is named only where the DNA matches it firmly. A clone size is listed for some rows: how often the clone was seen (once, few, many), or a class if it is expanded.

>NA|TRBV12-3/TRBV12-4|NA|TRBJ2-1
CASSFGTLFSSYNEQFF
TGTGCCAGCAGTTTTGGGACTCTCTTTAGCTCCTACAATGAGCAGTTCTTC
>NA|TRBV21-1|few|TRBJ2-7
CASSKDRGTHLSSYEQYF
TGTGCCAGCAGCAAAGATAGAGGGACTCACCTGAGTTCCTACGAGCAGTACTTC
>NA|TRBV10-3|NA|TRBJ1-1
CAISTGQYTEAFF
TGTGCCATCAGTACCGGACAGTACACTGAAGCTTTCTTT
>TRBD2|TRBV7-2|NA|TRBJ2-1
CASSLTGGIEQFF
TGTGCCAGCAGCTTAACGGGGGGGATTGAGCAGTTCTTC
>TRBD2|TRBV29-1|NA|TRBJ2-1
CSVDSRGRVYNEQFF
TGCAGCGTTGATTCACGGGGGAGGGTCTACAATGAGCAGTTCTTC
>TRBD2|TRBV11-2|many|TRBJ2-1
CASSLTSGSGNEQFF
TGCGCCAGCAGCCTTACTAGCGGGAGTGGCAATGAGCAGTTCTTC
>TRBD1|TRBV2|NA|TRBJ2-5
CASSLDRTQETQYF
TGTGCCAGCAGTCTGGACAGGACCCAAGAGACCCAGTACTTC
>NA|TRBV24-1|NA|TRBJ2-7
CATGVYEQYF
TGTGCCACCGGTGTCTACGAGCAGTACTTC
>NA|TRBV5-3|few|TRBJ1-2
CASEVVGTNTF
TGTGCCAGCGAGGTCGTCGGGACCAACACCTTC
>TRBD2|TRBV20-1|NA|TRBJ2-2
CSARSSGANTGELFF
TGCAGTGCTAGATCTAGCGGGGCGAACACCGGGGAGCTGTTTTTT
>TRBD1|TRBV12-3/TRBV12-4|few|TRBJ1-2
CASSFVGPGTDGYTF
TGTGCCAGCAGTTTTGTCGGGCCAGGGACAGATGGCTACACCTTC
>TRBD1|TRBV4-3|many|TRBJ1-2
CASSQPGQTYGYTF
TGCGCCAGCAGCCAACCGGGACAGACCTATGGCTACACCTTC
>TRBD1|TRBV5-1|NA|TRBJ2-1
CASSVGLPGQGRNEQFF
TGCGCCAGCAGCGTAGGCCTTCCGGGACAGGGACGCAATGAGCAGTTCTTC
>NA|TRBV10-3|few|TRBJ2-7
CAIRESSPAYEQYF
TGTGCCATCAGGGAGTCCTCTCCGGCCTACGAGCAGTACTTC
>TRBD1|TRBV27|few|TRBJ1-1
CASSLWYRGVNTEAFF
TGTGCCAGCAGTTTATGGTACAGGGGGGTGAACACTGAAGCTTTCTTT
>TRBD2|TRBV2|NA|TRBJ2-5
CASSEANPSGFQETQYF
TGTGCCAGCAGTGAAGCAAACCCTAGCGGGTTCCAAGAGACCCAGTACTTC
>TRBD2|TRBV12-3/TRBV12-4|NA|TRBJ2-3
CASSLSPEQGLAEHTWSADTQYF
TGTGCCAGCAGTTTATCCCCCGAACAGGGACTAGCGGAACATACGTGGAGTGCAGATACGCAGTATTTT
>NA|TRBV7-9|few|TRBJ1-4
CASSFGGGDEKLFF
TGTGCCAGCAGCTTTGGGGGAGGCGATGAAAAACTGTTTTTT
>NA|TRBV10-3|NA|TRBJ2-3
CATGTPPADTQYF
TGTGCCACCGGGACTCCTCCCGCAGATACGCAGTATTTT
>TRBD2|TRBV20-1|few|TRBJ2-1
CSATGTRSEQFF
TGCAGTGCTACCGGGACTAGAAGTGAGCAGTTCTTC
>TRBD1|TRBV30|few|TRBJ1-5
CAWSVPGTGPQHF
TGTGCCTGGAGTGTTCCCGGGACAGGGCCCCAGCATTTT
>NA|TRBV28|NA|TRBJ2-4
CASRGRSYNEQYF
TGTGCCAGCAGGGGCAGGAGTTACAATGAGCAGTACTTC
>NA|TRBV5-6|NA|TRBJ1-5
CASSSYGQPQHF
TGTGCCAGCAGCTCTTACGGACAGCCCCAGCATTTT
>NA|TRBV7-3|few|TRBJ1-6
CASSSGPTPLHF
TGTGCCAGCAGCTCAGGTCCCACACCCCTCCACTTT
>NA|TRBV3-1|NA|TRBJ2-7
CASSQDWSTYEQYF
TGTGCCAGCAGCCAAGATTGGTCAACCTACGAGCAGTACTTC
>TRBD1|TRBV20-1|NA|TRBJ1-5
CSASTGDDQLQHF
TGCAGTGCAAGTACAGGGGATGATCAGCTCCAGCATTTT
>NA|TRBV5-1|few|TRBJ2-1
CASSLVPEEYNEQFF
TGCGCCAGCAGCTTGGTACCGGAAGAATACAATGAGCAGTTCTTC
>NA|TRBV4-1|few|TRBJ1-1
CASSQTRVLNTEAFF
TGCGCCAGCAGCCAAACCCGGGTCCTGAACACTGAAGCTTTCTTT
>NA|TRBV20-1|many|TRBJ2-4
CSAPPQGGLAKNIQYF
TGCAGTGCCCCTCCACAAGGAGGGTTGGCCAAAAACATTCAGTACTTC
>TRBD1|TRBV7-2|NA|TRBJ1-1
CASREHRGSNTEAFF
TGTGCCAGCAGGGAGCACAGGGGGTCGAACACTGAAGCTTTCTTT
>TRBD2|TRBV20-1|NA|TRBJ2-5
CSARGGTRRGTQYF
TGCAGTGCTAGAGGAGGGACTAGGAGGGGGACCCAGTACTTC
>NA|TRBV6-2/TRBV6-3|many|TRBJ2-7
CASSYVREQYF
TGTGCCAGCAGTTATGTGCGAGAGCAGTACTTC
>TRBD1|TRBV29-1|many|TRBJ2-5
CSAVTGAPLTQYF
TGCAGCGCGGTAACAGGGGCCCCCCTTACCCAGTACTTC
>TRBD1|TRBV18|NA|TRBJ2-7
CAGSQGQSYEQYF
TGTGCCGGCTCGCAGGGACAGTCCTACGAGCAGTACTTC
>TRBD2|TRBV5-5|few|TRBJ2-7
CASSPALTSGLSYEQYF
TGTGCCAGCAGCCCCGCCCTGACTAGCGGGTTATCCTACGAGCAGTACTTC
>NA|TRBV27|few|TRBJ1-2
CASSLNRAFYGYTF
TGTGCCAGCAGTTTAAACAGGGCCTTCTATGGCTACACCTTC
>NA|TRBV3-1|NA|TRBJ1-5
CASSQDLSRNQPQHF
TGTGCCAGCAGCCAAGACTTATCCCGGAATCAGCCCCAGCATTTT
>NA|TRBV6-6|few|TRBJ2-1
CASTQDWDNEQFF
TGTGCCAGCACTCAGGACTGGGACAATGAGCAGTTCTTC
>NA|TRBV5-1|many|TRBJ2-7
CASSNPDWSSYEQYF
TGCGCCAGCAGCAATCCGGACTGGAGCTCCTACGAGCAGTACTTC
>NA|TRBV24-1|many|TRBJ2-7
CATSDPGRATYEQYF
TGTGCCACCAGTGACCCTGGGCGGGCGACCTACGAGCAGTACTTC
>NA|TRBV29-1|few|TRBJ2-7
CSVVLSAHSYEQYF
TGCAGCGTTGTCCTCAGCGCACACTCCTACGAGCAGTACTTC
>NA|TRBV27|NA|TRBJ1-5
CTSSTQGRLPQHF
TGTACCAGCAGTACACAGGGAAGATTGCCCCAGCATTTT
>TRBD1|TRBV3-1|few|TRBJ2-7
CASSQVTDRGQQYF
TGTGCCAGCAGCCAAGTTACGGACAGGGGACAGCAGTACTTC
>NA|TRBV5-5|NA|TRBJ2-1
CASSLQGLYEQFF
TGTGCCAGCAGCTTGCAGGGCCTCTACGAGCAGTTCTTC
>TRBD1|TRBV20-1|few|TRBJ2-5
CSAWNRGQETQYF
TGCAGTGCTTGGAACAGGGGGCAGGAGACCCAGTACTTC
>TRBD2|TRBV28|NA|TRBJ2-5
CASSTSGGGSFKETQYF
TGTGCCAGCAGTACCTCCGGCGGGGGGTCCTTCAAAGAGACCCAGTACTTC
>TRBD1|TRBV3-1|NA|TRBJ1-2
CASSQEVGGDRSAYGYTF
TGTGCCAGCAGCCAAGAGGTCGGAGGGGACAGGTCGGCCTATGGCTACACCTTC
>TRBD2|TRBV20-1|NA|TRBJ2-1
CSARGGGRAADEQFF
TGCAGTGCTAGGGGAGGCGGGAGGGCCGCCGATGAGCAGTTCTTC
>TRBD2|TRBV20-1|many|TRBJ2-7
CSARRTSTYEQYF
TGCAGTGCTAGGAGGACTAGCACCTACGAGCAGTACTTC
>NA|TRBV29-1|few|TRBJ2-2
CSAQDTNTGELFF
TGCAGCGCCCAGGACACGAACACCGGGGAGCTGTTTTTT
>NA|TRBV14|few|TRBJ2-1
CASSLRRDSNNEQFF
TGTGCCAGCAGCTTGCGCCGGGACTCTAACAATGAGCAGTTCTTC
>NA|TRBV14|few|TRBJ1-5
CASRSSQKRARNQPQHF
TGTGCCAGCAGATCGAGCCAGAAAAGGGCCCGCAATCAGCCCCAGCATTTT
>NA|TRBV20-1|NA|TRBJ2-2
CSARDMKNTGELFF
TGCAGTGCTAGAGATATGAAGAACACCGGGGAGCTGTTTTTT
>NA|TRBV7-2|few|TRBJ2-1
CASSFTRAGNEQFF
TGTGCCAGCAGCTTTACCAGGGCGGGAAATGAGCAGTTCTTC
>TRBD1|TRBV24-1|NA|TRBJ2-3
CATSDSQGVGTDTQYF
TGTGCCACCAGTGATTCACAGGGGGTAGGCACAGATACGCAGTATTTT
>NA|TRBV3-1|NA|TRBJ2-3
CASSQDRGRGFSTDTQYF
TGTGCCAGCAGCCAAGATCGAGGCAGGGGCTTTAGCACAGATACGCAGTATTTT
>NA|TRBV29-1|NA|TRBJ2-4
CSVDPGRGGEQYF
TGCAGCGTTGACCCCGGGAGAGGTGGTGAGCAGTACTTC